These 27 T cell receptor beta chains came from one sample sequenced in a study of T cells in localized non-small cell lung cancer. The data were produced by immunoSEQ multiplex PCR, yet TCRdb's version contains in-frame clones alone and is incomplete. The table includes around 79,000 clones, around three quarters detected once. Source: PBMCs, taken before any cancer treatment. Source of these receptors: a man between 40 and 69 years old with stage II squamous cell lung carcinoma.

The chain links TRBV18 to TRBJ1-2, with TRBD1 as a possible D gene (5 bases). Germline V gene sequence: CDR1 KGHSH, CDR2 LQKENI. The CDR3 extends over 14 amino acids. The germline V and J ends were trimmed by 2 bases and 5 bases, with 12 bases remaining between them. The CDR3 DNA reads as TGTGCCAGCTCACCAGTCGACAGCAGATATGGCTACACCTTC. Translated: CASSPVDSRYGYTF. Complete variable domain (other parts from reference TRBV18 and TRBJ1-2): NAGVMQNPRHLVRRRGQEARLRCSPMKGHSHVYWYRQLPEEGLKFMVYLQKENIIDESGMPKERFSAEFPKEGPSILRIQQVVRGDSAAYFCASSPVDSRYGYTFGSGTRLTVV.

The V gene is TRBV28, the J gene TRBJ1-6, with 9 bases matching TRBD1. The CDR3 has 14 residues. J was trimmed by 6 bases and V by 4 bases; bases with no gene match: 1. CDR1 and CDR2 from the germline V gene are MDHEN and SYDVKM. CDR3 nucleotide sequence: TGTGCCAGCAGTTGGGGACAGGGTAATTCACCCCTCCACTTT. Protein: CASSWGQGNSPLHF.

CDR3 sequence reads: CAWSQGGGTKLYTF. The CDR3 DNA follows: TGTGCCTGGAGTCAAGGCGGGGGGACTAAGCTCTACACCTTC. The genes are TRBV30 and TRBJ1-2; D might be TRBD1 (5 bases). The V gene lost 2 bases and the J gene lost 10 bases, with 20 bases spanning the gap. The germline CDR1 and CDR2 sequences are GTSNPN and SVGIG (reference sequence). The CDR3 length is 14 residues.

This clone showed up just a few times. The gene calls are TRBV10-2 and TRBJ1-2; D might be TRBD1 (6 bases). Germline CDR1 is WSHSY and CDR2 is SAAADI. CDR3 size: 13 residues. V was cut by 10 bases and J by 5 bases, with 17 bases left in between. This CDR3 reads CATLIRGWYGYTF. CDR3 sequence (DNA): TGCGCCACCCTCATAAGGGGGTGGTATGGCTACACCTTC.

The chain recombines TRBV7-2 with TRBJ1-1, with 7 nucleotides matching TRBD1. The germline V gene encodes CDR1 SGHTA and CDR2 FQGNSA. The V gene end was trimmed by 5 bases and the J gene end by 3 bases; junction bases not matched to a gene: 12. The CDR3 is 16 amino acids. CDR3 residues: CASSRHPRQGDTEAFF. Written as DNA, the CDR3 is TGTGCCAGCAGCCGGCACCCGCGACAGGGTGACACTGAAGCTTTCTTT.

J is TRBJ1-1 and V is TRBV5-7; no firm D call. TRBV5-7 is an ORF, with its function uncertain. This CDR3 spans 14 amino acids. V was cut by 1 base and J by 3 bases, with 10 bases left in between. CDR3 nucleotides: TGTGCCAGCAGCTTGACACTTTTCGACACTGAAGCTTTCTTT. Translating gives CASSLTLFDTEAFF.

The chain employs TRBV5-6 and TRBJ1-1; D gene unclear. Trimming cost V 0 bases and J 6 bases, with 15 bases left between them. In germline, CDR1 is SGHDT, CDR2 YYEEEE. The CDR3 extends over 15 amino acids. CDR3 DNA sequence: TGTGCCAGCAGCTTGGCGGGCAGACTTATCCCTGAAGCTTTCTTT. Translating it yields CASSLAGRLIPEAFF.

CDR3 protein: CASSEQVGRTEAFF. DNA for the CDR3: TGTGCCAGCAGCGAACAGGTGGGACGCACTGAAGCTTTCTTT. The chain joins TRBV7-2 to TRBJ1-1, with D tentatively TRBD1 (5 bases). The CDR3 has 14 amino acids. Per the germline V gene, CDR1 is SGHTA and CDR2 is FQGNSA. V was cut by 5 bases and J by 4 bases, with 14 bases left in between.

This rearrangement joins TRBV10-3 to TRBJ1-2; 8 bases agree with TRBD1. Germline assignment: CDR1 ENHRY and CDR2 SYGVKD. The J segment lost 4 bases and the V segment lost 5 bases, leaving 6 bases of the junction unmatched. The CDR3 is made up of 14 amino acids. The CDR3 spells CAISKDRDGYGYTF. The CDR3 DNA sequence: TGTGCCATCAGTAAGGACAGGGACGGCTATGGCTACACCTTC.

This clone was found a few times. This chain uses TRBV9 with TRBJ2-1; TRBD2 aligns across 7 bases. The CDR3 sequence is 15 residues long. Germline V lookup: CDR1 SGDLS, CDR2 YYNGEE. J was trimmed by 0 bases and V by 3 bases; bases with no gene match: 3. CDR3 DNA: TGTGCCAGCAGCGAGGGGACTAACTCCTACAATGAGCAGTTCTTC. This translates into CASSEGTNSYNEQFF.

This chain uses TRBV7-6 with TRBJ1-5; no reliable D call. The germline V gene encodes CDR1 SGHVS and CDR2 FNYEAQ. The CDR3 consists of 15 residues. With 1 base removed from V and 0 bases from J, the gap between germline ends came to 7 bases. The CDR3 DNA sequence: TGTGCCAGCAGCTTAGGTGGGGTTAGCAATCAGCCCCAGCATTTT. It is translated as CASSLGGVSNQPQHF.

The chain combines TRBV19 with TRBJ1-1; 7 bases match TRBD1. Germline assignment: CDR1 LNHDA and CDR2 SQIVND (reference sequence). This CDR3 is 16 amino acids long. J was trimmed by 1 base and V by 3 bases; bases with no gene match: 8. CDR3 bases: TGTGCCAGTAGTATTCGACAGGGAAGGAGGAACACTGAAGCTTTCTTT. It specifies CASSIRQGRRNTEAFF.

This clone came up many times. V is TRBV4-1 and J is TRBJ2-1, with D perhaps matching TRBD1 (5 bases). The length of the CDR3 is 12 residues. Trimming cost V 2 bases and J 8 bases, with 7 bases left between them. Germline CDR1 and CDR2: MGHRA and YSYEKL. CDR3 DNA sequence: TGCGCCAGCAGCCAAAGGGGCGATGAGCAGTTCTTC. It specifies CASSQRGDEQFF.

The chain is built from TRBV7-2 and TRBJ1-1; 7 nucleotides line up with TRBD1. The V gene end was trimmed by 5 bases and the J gene end by 4 bases; junction bases not matched to a gene: 4. Per the germline V gene, CDR1 is SGHTA and CDR2 is FQGNSA. CDR3 length: 13 amino acids. CDR3 coding DNA: TGTGCCAGCAGCATTACAGGGGTCACTGAAGCTTTCTTT. Translating gives CASSITGVTEAFF.

The chain links TRBV28 to TRBJ2-1; 13 positions agree with TRBD2. There are 15 residues in the CDR3. With V trimmed by 3 bases and J by 8 bases, 4 bases remained unmatched. The germline gives CDR1 MDHEN, CDR2 SYDVKM. The CDR3 nucleotides read TGTGCCAGCAGTTTTGGACTAGCGGGGGAAGATGAGCAGTTCTTC. Its translation: CASSFGLAGEDEQFF.

The chain has TRBV5-6 and TRBJ2-7, with D perhaps matching TRBD2 (5 bases). Germline V gene lookup returns CDR1 SGHDT and CDR2 YYEEEE. The CDR3 spans 14 residues. With 7 bases removed from V and 0 bases from J, the gap between germline ends came to 14 bases. The CDR3 sequence is CASCPRGSSYEQYF. The CDR3 nucleotides read TGTGCCAGCTGCCCCCGGGGTAGCTCCTACGAGCAGTACTTC. Drawing the rest from reference TRBV5-6 and TRBJ2-7, the complete variable domain is DAGVTQSPTHLIKTRGQQVTLRCSPKSGHDTVSWYQQALGQGPQFIFQYYEEEERQRGNFPDRFSGHQFPNYSSELNVNALLLGDSALYLCASCPRGSSYEQYFGPGTRLTVT.

The chain recombines TRBV5-8 with TRBJ2-6, with D possibly TRBD1 on 6 matching bases. V was cut by 0 bases and J by 0 bases, with 10 bases left in between. CDR3 length: 17 residues. CDR1 and CDR2 (germline): SGHTS, YDEGEE. In DNA, the CDR3 is TGTGCCAGCAGCTTGGGGACAGAGATCTCTGGGGCCAACGTCCTGACTTTC. Translation gives CASSLGTEISGANVLTF.

This chain joins TRBV19 and TRBJ1-1, with TRBD1 matching over 8 bases. This CDR3 contains 14 residues. The germline V gene has CDR1 LNHDA and CDR2 SQIVND (reference sequence). V gave up 5 bases and J gave up 6 bases; unmatched junction bases: 8. The CDR3 coding sequence is TGTGCCAGTAGTCATAGACAGGGGATGTCTGAAGCTTTCTTT. Protein sequence: CASSHRQGMSEAFF.

The genes are TRBV4-2 and TRBJ1-5; D is undetermined. The germline V and J ends were trimmed by 1 base and 4 bases, with 11 bases remaining between them. CDR3 length equals 15 residues. Per the germline V gene, CDR1 is LGHNA and CDR2 is YNFKEQ. The CDR3 protein is CASSQGPGGNQPQHF. The CDR3 DNA reads as TGTGCCAGCAGCCAAGGACCGGGAGGGAATCAGCCCCAGCATTTT.

The rearrangement links TRBV10-3 to TRBJ1-2; 7 nucleotides match TRBD1. V dropped 7 bases and J dropped 1; count of bases not matched to a gene: 3. Germline CDR1 ENHRY, CDR2 SYGVKD. This CDR3 has 13 residues. The CDR3 loop is CAINPGGNYGYTF. The DNA for the CDR3 is TGTGCCATCAATCCAGGGGGTAACTATGGCTACACCTTC.

J is TRBJ2-7 and V is TRBV30; D perhaps matches TRBD1 (5 bases). Germline CDR1 and CDR2: GTSNPN and SVGIG (reference sequence). The V gene lost 5 bases and the J gene lost 2 bases, with 7 bases spanning the gap. This CDR3 contains 11 residues. The CDR3 is CAWGHPYEQYF. The CDR3 DNA reads TGTGCCTGGGGACATCCCTACGAGCAGTACTTC.

This clone was seen a few times. The chain recombines TRBV29-1 with TRBJ1-3; D uncertain. With 7 bases removed from V and 1 base from J, the gap between germline ends came to 5 bases. This CDR3 is built from 11 residues. CDR1 and CDR2 from the germline V gene are SQVTM and ANQGSEA. DNA of the CDR3: TGCAGCGCCGATTCTGGAAACACCATATATTTT. It is translated as CSADSGNTIYF.

The DNA of the CDR3 is TGTGCCTGGAGAGGGACAGGGGCAAATAATTCACCCCTCCACTTT. Translated, it gives CAWRGTGANNSPLHF. V gene TRBV30 combines with J gene TRBJ1-6; 10 bases agree with TRBD1. CDR1 GTSNPN and CDR2 SVGIG come from the germline V gene (reference sequence). After removal of 3 bases from V and 5 bases from J, the junction contained 4 bases not matched to a gene. This CDR3 region has 15 residues.

The CDR3 spells CASSQDYRGYEQYF. DNA for the CDR3: TGCGCCAGCAGCCAAGATTACAGGGGCTACGAGCAGTACTTC. The rearrangement links TRBV4-1 to TRBJ2-7; TRBD1 matches 7 bases. The ends lost 0 bases at V and 3 bases at J; junction bases unmatched: 2. The CDR3 runs to 14 residues. Germline V gene data show CDR1 as MGHRA and CDR2 as YSYEKL.

As DNA, the CDR3 is TGTGCCAGCAGTTTTACCGGGACAGGGGGAAATACGCAGTATTTT. Encoded protein: CASSFTGTGGNTQYF. The V and J genes are TRBV28 and TRBJ2-3, with TRBD1 matching over 11 bases. This CDR3 has 15 residues. CDR1 is MDHEN and CDR2 is SYDVKM in the germline V gene. V lost 3 bases to trimming and J lost 7 bases; unmatched junction nucleotides: 6.

V and J are TRBV30 and TRBJ2-2; 7 nucleotides match TRBD1. The junction had 9 bases not matched to a gene; V was cut back by 4 bases and J by 4 bases. The CDR3 runs to 15 residues. Germline loops: CDR1 GTSNPN, CDR2 SVGIG (reference sequence). The CDR3 DNA reads as TGTGCCTGGACCCCGATACAGGGGCTCACCGGGGAGCTGTTTTTT. Encoded protein: CAWTPIQGLTGELFF. The full variable domain, with the rest looked up from reference TRBV30 and TRBJ2-2, is SQTIHQWPATLVQPVGSPLSLECTVEGTSNPNLYWYRQAAGRGLQLLFYSVGIGQISSEVPQNLSASRPQDRQFILSSKKLLLSDSGFYLCAWTPIQGLTGELFFGEGSRLTVL.

This clone is categorized as medium-sized (0.01 to 0.1%). The chain combines TRBV7-9 with TRBJ2-1; D possibly corresponds to TRBD2 (5 bases). Germline values: CDR1 SEHNR, CDR2 FQNEAQ (reference sequence). Trimming shortened V by 3 bases and J by 4 bases, and 13 bases separated the two germline ends. The CDR3 has 15 residues. The CDR3 is CASSLVGMGYNEQFF. CDR3 in DNA: TGTGCCAGCAGCTTGGTCGGGATGGGGTACAATGAGCAGTTCTTC.